This TCR beta chain was sequenced in a study of cytotoxic CD8 clonotypes in ibrutinib-treated CLL. The study, taken as a whole, reports: In comparison with age-matched healthy donors, baseline clonality was higher and tracked circulating CD8+ T-cell counts. Public clonotypes proved infrequent, and on treatment they shrank or remained steady.

A word on this clone: The antigen is undetermined.

Clones were sequenced by immunoSEQ multiplex PCR, and TCRdb holds only the in-frame ones, with some missing. Of about 39,000 clones listed, roughly two thirds are singletons. The CDR3 has 15 residues. The V gene's germline CDR1 is SGHVS and CDR2 FQNEAQ. Between the trimmed V and J ends, which lost 1 base and 4 bases, there was a span of 13 bases. Sequencing used PBMCs, obtained at disease progression, from a patient treated with ibrutinib. This sequence was found in a human donor with chronic lymphocytic leukemia. This chain connects TRBV7-8 to TRBJ1-1, with D possibly being TRBD1 (5 bases). As DNA, the CDR3 is TGTGCCAGCAGCTTAGTTAGCAGGGTAAGCACTGAAGCTTTCTTT. This codes for CASSLVSRVSTEAFF.